This T cell receptor (beta chain) was identified in a study of T-cell reconstitution after alpha-beta-depleted transplantation in children. Study-level points and caveats: By one year post-transplant, T-cell counts and diversity largely arose from T cells that were newly produced. Roughly two months post-transplant, alpha-beta T cells reportedly originated from several hundred graft clones that had expanded.

This clonotype occurred many times. The antigen remains unidentified. The CDR3 sequence is 14 residues long. Trimming left V 2 bases short and J 4 bases short, with 13 bases between. Germline CDR1 SGHRS, CDR2 YFSETQ. Preparation of the TCRbeta library involved a method that used unique molecular identifiers. TCRdb analysed the PCR reads with MiXCR anew, one entry per CDR3 protein. The sample has fewer than 550,000 distinct CDR3 sequences, approximately 10% seen once; the top ten hold roughly 2%. This chain joins TRBV5-1 and TRBJ2-7, with a tentative D call TRBD1 (6 bases). This sequence was found in a child aged 2-15 years with inherited bone marrow failure, due to receive a stem cell transplant. The specimen comprised PBMCs, sampled before TCRalphabeta/CD19-depleted stem cell transplant. The DNA of the CDR3 is TGCGCCAGCAGCTTAGGGACACCCCTTTACGAGCAGTACTTC. Translating it yields CASSLGTPLYEQYF.